This T cell receptor (beta chain) was recorded in a study of blood T cell repertoires in COVID-19. Germline V lookup: CDR1 MNHEY, CDR2 SMNVEV (reference sequence). The V end was cut by 5 bases, the J end by 0 bases, with 17 bases between. The CDR3 runs to 18 residues. Only one count was recorded for this clone. Data came from immunoSEQ multiplex PCR; TCRdb stores just in-frame clones and leaves some out. In the table there are about 64,000 clones, 75% to 95% of which are singletons. The chain recombines TRBV27 with TRBJ2-6, with D maybe TRBD2 (5 bases). Sequencing was done on a sample of peripheral blood. The origin of this receptor is a woman aged 80 or over with active COVID-19. CDR3 sequence: CASSIGNSLPSGANVLTF. CDR3 coding DNA: TGTGCCAGCAGTATCGGGAACTCCCTTCCCTCTGGGGCCAACGTCCTGACTTTC.